The clone carrying this T cell receptor beta chain was recorded a few times. Its antigen is currently unknown. The data were taken from a study of response to subunit inactivated influenza vaccine. Germline lookup yields CDR1 SGHRS and CDR2 YFSETQ. CDR3 length: 14 amino acids. The V and J ends lost 7 bases and 3 bases, in that order; junction bases with no gene match: 7. TCRdb called the RT-PCR reads again in MiXCR, with one record for every CDR3 protein. The table records about 830,000 distinct CDR3 sequences, 18% of them present only once. General study results and limits: T cells newly recruited by each seasonal influenza vaccination are few, the authors suggested.

The sequences come from PBMCs from blood, collected 4 to 6 days after vaccination. This receptor was obtained from a man aged 50-60 years who received an inactivated influenza vaccine. The gene calls are TRBV5-1 and TRBJ2-7, with 10 nucleotides matching TRBD1. The CDR3 DNA sequence: TGCGCCAGCGCCCAACGGACAGGGGGCTACGAGCAGTACTTC. It translates to CASAQRTGGYEQYF.